This T cell receptor (beta chain) was captured by sequencing in a study of regulatory T cells in long-lasting Graves disease. Regarding this clonotype: A clone one base away is much larger, so this may be a read error.

The time point is: newly diagnosed GD, antithyroid drugs for less than 3 months. There was RNA extracted from PBMCs, and the TCR library was made from it. The CDR3 totals 14 residues. Trimming shortened V by 11 bases and J by 2 bases, and 18 bases separated the two germline ends. Germline V lookup: CDR1 MNHNS, CDR2 SASEGT. Sequencing libraries for TCR beta were prepared with iRepertoire HTBI primers and Arm-PCR of CDR3 regions. TCRdb analysed the multiplex PCR reads with MiXCR anew, one entry per CDR3 protein. Of roughly 510,000 distinct CDR3 sequences in the sample, about 16% were seen once. The data also belong to a second study, concerning T cells in Graves' hyperthyroidism and ophthalmopathy. That work contributes: Any patient presenting with uncontrolled infection, other autoimmune disease, pregnancy or lactation was left out.

The sample was peripheral blood mononuclear cells (PBMCs), taken at new diagnosis, from a patient treated with antithyroid drugs. The chain has TRBV6-1 and TRBJ1-1, with D unresolved. The receptor was isolated from a man aged 18 to 30 with Graves disease. CDR3 nucleotide sequence: TGTGCCGGCAACCGAGGGCGGGGTAACACTGAAGCTTTCTTT. It encodes CAGNRGRGNTEAFF.